This is a list of T cell receptor beta chains from one sample in a study of shared clonotypes between healthy human individuals. Repertoires were generated with immunoSEQ multiplex PCR, while TCRdb's copy carries only in-frame clones and drops some. The table includes roughly 1 million clones, around four fifths detected once. The sequenced sample consisted of memory CD4+ T cells sorted from blood. These receptors all stem from a man aged 18 to 35 in good health. The CDR3 runs from the conserved cysteine through the conserved F or W. Each record gives: CDR3 DNA, CDR3 protein, V gene, clone size, J gene, CDR3 length, D gene. The D gene is left open where the match is weak. Size is stated for part of the rows, as once, few or many counts, or as a class when the clone is expanded.

cdr3_nt: TGTGCCAGCAGCCTGGGCAGGGCCGGGGAGCTGTTTTTT
cdr3_aa: CASSLGRAGELFF
v_call: TRBV5-6
clone_size: NA
j_call: TRBJ2-2
cdr3_length: 13
d_call: NA

cdr3_nt: TGTGCCAGCACCTCCGGGACAGGGGGCGGGTATGGCTACACCTTC
cdr3_aa: CASTSGTGGGYGYTF
v_call: TRBV6-1
clone_size: NA
j_call: TRBJ1-2
cdr3_length: 15
d_call: TRBD1

cdr3_nt: TGTGCCAGCAGCTACGGACAGGGGAACTTTAGCAATCAGCCCCAGCATTTT
cdr3_aa: CASSYGQGNFSNQPQHF
v_call: TRBV11-3
clone_size: NA
j_call: TRBJ1-5
cdr3_length: 17
d_call: TRBD1

cdr3_nt: TGCAGAGCGGGACTCTCAGTAGCTTTCTTT
cdr3_aa: CRAGLSVAFF
v_call: TRBV20-1
clone_size: few
j_call: TRBJ1-1
cdr3_length: 10
d_call: NA

cdr3_nt: TGTGCCAGCAGACTCGACAGGGGAGGGATGGCTAACTATGGCTACACCTTC
cdr3_aa: CASRLDRGGMANYGYTF
v_call: TRBV11-2
clone_size: once
j_call: TRBJ1-2
cdr3_length: 17
d_call: TRBD1

cdr3_nt: TGTGCCAGCAGCACAGCTGCAGCTAACTATGGCTACACCTTC
cdr3_aa: CASSTAAANYGYTF
v_call: TRBV6-1
clone_size: NA
j_call: TRBJ1-2
cdr3_length: 14
d_call: NA

cdr3_nt: TGTGCCAGCAGCTTAATGGTCGGACAGGGGGCGAGCGGGGCCAACGTCCTGACTTTC
cdr3_aa: CASSLMVGQGASGANVLTF
v_call: TRBV7-3
clone_size: NA
j_call: TRBJ2-6
cdr3_length: 19
d_call: TRBD1

cdr3_nt: TGTGCTAGTGCCCTGGGACAGGGAGGCGCCGGGGAGCTGTTTTTT
cdr3_aa: CASALGQGGAGELFF
v_call: TRBV12-5
clone_size: NA
j_call: TRBJ2-2
cdr3_length: 15
d_call: TRBD1

cdr3_nt: TGTGCCAGCAGCGCTCCCGGGACTCAAAGCGGGACCCAGTACTTC
cdr3_aa: CASSAPGTQSGTQYF
v_call: TRBV2
clone_size: NA
j_call: TRBJ2-5
cdr3_length: 15
d_call: NA

cdr3_nt: TGTGCCAGCAGCTTAGGGCTAGGGGTTGATGGCTACACCTTC
cdr3_aa: CASSLGLGVDGYTF
v_call: TRBV11-2
clone_size: NA
j_call: TRBJ1-2
cdr3_length: 14
d_call: NA

cdr3_nt: TGCAGCGTCACGGGGCACCTGGGGACTGAAGCTTTCTTT
cdr3_aa: CSVTGHLGTEAFF
v_call: TRBV29-1
clone_size: few
j_call: TRBJ1-1
cdr3_length: 13
d_call: NA

cdr3_nt: TGTGCCAGCAGTCCCAATGGAGGGCCGACCGCCTATGGCTACACCTTC
cdr3_aa: CASSPNGGPTAYGYTF
v_call: TRBV6-4
clone_size: few
j_call: TRBJ1-2
cdr3_length: 16
d_call: NA

cdr3_nt: TGTGCCAGCAGCCGAGGACTAGCAGTAGAGACCCAGTACTTC
cdr3_aa: CASSRGLAVETQYF
v_call: TRBV7-2
clone_size: NA
j_call: TRBJ2-5
cdr3_length: 14
d_call: TRBD2

cdr3_nt: TGTGCCTGGAGTCCGGGACTAGCGCCGGGGGATGAGCAGTTCTTC
cdr3_aa: CAWSPGLAPGDEQFF
v_call: TRBV30
clone_size: NA
j_call: TRBJ2-1
cdr3_length: 15
d_call: TRBD2

cdr3_nt: TGCGCCAGCGGAATTCGGCCCACTAGTAGCTCCTACAATGAGCAGTTCTTC
cdr3_aa: CASGIRPTSSSYNEQFF
v_call: TRBV5-1
clone_size: once
j_call: TRBJ2-1
cdr3_length: 17
d_call: NA

cdr3_nt: TGTGCCAGCAGATCGAGAGGAAGCTACGAGCAGTACTTC
cdr3_aa: CASRSRGSYEQYF
v_call: TRBV5-6
clone_size: NA
j_call: TRBJ2-7
cdr3_length: 13
d_call: NA

cdr3_nt: TGCGCCAGCAGCCAAGGGCTAGCGGAAGAGACCCAGTACTTC
cdr3_aa: CASSQGLAEETQYF
v_call: TRBV4-1
clone_size: NA
j_call: TRBJ2-5
cdr3_length: 14
d_call: TRBD2

cdr3_nt: TGTGCCAGCAGTTACTCGCCCGGGACTTTTCCTTGGCAGTACTTC
cdr3_aa: CASSYSPGTFPWQYF
v_call: TRBV6-6
clone_size: NA
j_call: TRBJ2-7
cdr3_length: 15
d_call: NA

cdr3_nt: TGTGCCAGCAGCGCTACGGGACCGAGCACAGATACGCAGTATTTT
cdr3_aa: CASSATGPSTDTQYF
v_call: TRBV7-9
clone_size: NA
j_call: TRBJ2-3
cdr3_length: 15
d_call: NA

cdr3_nt: TGTGCCAGCGGGACCGGGACTTCTACTAATGGCTACACCTTC
cdr3_aa: CASGTGTSTNGYTF
v_call: TRBV6-6
clone_size: NA
j_call: TRBJ1-2
cdr3_length: 14
d_call: NA

cdr3_nt: TGCGCCAGCAGCTTATCAGGGGGCGCGGCCTACAATGAGCAGTTCTTC
cdr3_aa: CASSLSGGAAYNEQFF
v_call: TRBV5-1
clone_size: NA
j_call: TRBJ2-1
cdr3_length: 16
d_call: TRBD1

cdr3_nt: TGTGCCAGCAGCCCCTACGACGAGCAGTTCTTC
cdr3_aa: CASSPYDEQFF
v_call: TRBV7-2
clone_size: once
j_call: TRBJ2-1
cdr3_length: 11
d_call: NA

cdr3_nt: TGTGCCAGGAACCCGGGACATATGAACACTGAAGCTTTCTTT
cdr3_aa: CARNPGHMNTEAFF
v_call: TRBV6-5
clone_size: few
j_call: TRBJ1-1
cdr3_length: 14
d_call: NA

cdr3_nt: TGTGCCACCAGCAGAGATCTAGGAGAGACCCAGTACTTC
cdr3_aa: CATSRDLGETQYF
v_call: TRBV15
clone_size: NA
j_call: TRBJ2-5
cdr3_length: 13
d_call: NA

cdr3_nt: TGTGCCAGCAGCTCGGCCGGGGGGCTAACCTACGAGCAGTACTTC
cdr3_aa: CASSSAGGLTYEQYF
v_call: TRBV9
clone_size: NA
j_call: TRBJ2-7
cdr3_length: 15
d_call: NA

cdr3_nt: TGTGCCAGCAGCTCCGGGGGACTAGCAAGCGCGGATACGCAGTATTTT
cdr3_aa: CASSSGGLASADTQYF
v_call: TRBV7-9
clone_size: once
j_call: TRBJ2-3
cdr3_length: 16
d_call: TRBD2

cdr3_nt: TGTGCCATCAAGGGGACAGGGGGCTTAGATACGCAGTATTTT
cdr3_aa: CAIKGTGGLDTQYF
v_call: TRBV10-3
clone_size: NA
j_call: TRBJ2-3
cdr3_length: 14
d_call: TRBD1

cdr3_nt: TGTGCCAGCAGTGAGACTAGCTCCCTTCTCGAGCAGTACTTC
cdr3_aa: CASSETSSLLEQYF
v_call: TRBV6-1
clone_size: few
j_call: TRBJ2-7
cdr3_length: 14
d_call: TRBD2

cdr3_nt: TGTGCCAGCAAACCAGACGGTTACCGGGCCTATGGCTACACCTTC
cdr3_aa: CASKPDGYRAYGYTF
v_call: TRBV28
clone_size: NA
j_call: TRBJ1-2
cdr3_length: 15
d_call: NA

cdr3_nt: TGCGCCAGCAGTTTTGGTAGCTCCTACAATGAGCAGTTCTTC
cdr3_aa: CASSFGSSYNEQFF
v_call: TRBV5-1
clone_size: NA
j_call: TRBJ2-1
cdr3_length: 14
d_call: NA

cdr3_nt: TGTGCCACCCCGGACAGGGCCTTTGCCGGGGAGCTGTTTTTT
cdr3_aa: CATPDRAFAGELFF
v_call: TRBV27
clone_size: NA
j_call: TRBJ2-2
cdr3_length: 14
d_call: TRBD1

cdr3_nt: TGTGCCTGGAGTGTACAGTTTGGGGCAGATACGCAGTATTTT
cdr3_aa: CAWSVQFGADTQYF
v_call: TRBV30
clone_size: NA
j_call: TRBJ2-3
cdr3_length: 14
d_call: NA

cdr3_nt: TGTGCCAGCTCACCACGGGCGGACTATGGCTACACCTTC
cdr3_aa: CASSPRADYGYTF
v_call: TRBV18
clone_size: NA
j_call: TRBJ1-2
cdr3_length: 13
d_call: NA

cdr3_nt: TGTGCCAGCAGTGCGCAGGCGAACACTGAAGCTTTCTTT
cdr3_aa: CASSAQANTEAFF
v_call: TRBV25-1
clone_size: NA
j_call: TRBJ1-1
cdr3_length: 13
d_call: NA

cdr3_nt: TGTGCCAGCAGCCCGGACAGGGCTGGGGCCAACGTCCTGACTTTC
cdr3_aa: CASSPDRAGANVLTF
v_call: TRBV7-8
clone_size: NA
j_call: TRBJ2-6
cdr3_length: 15
d_call: TRBD1

cdr3_nt: TGCGCCAGCAGCTTGGAAGGCGGGGGGGAGACCCAGTACTTC
cdr3_aa: CASSLEGGGETQYF
v_call: TRBV5-1
clone_size: few
j_call: TRBJ2-5
cdr3_length: 14
d_call: TRBD2

cdr3_nt: TGCAGCGTTGCGTCCGGGCCTTCACCCGCTAACTATGGCTACACCTTC
cdr3_aa: CSVASGPSPANYGYTF
v_call: TRBV29-1
clone_size: few
j_call: TRBJ1-2
cdr3_length: 16
d_call: NA

cdr3_nt: TGTGCCAGCAGCCGACGTGACCGGGTTAAGGAGACCCAGTACTTC
cdr3_aa: CASSRRDRVKETQYF
v_call: TRBV7-2
clone_size: NA
j_call: TRBJ2-5
cdr3_length: 15
d_call: NA

cdr3_nt: TGTGCCAGTAAGGCAGACCTGATCATGAACACTGAAGCTTTCTTT
cdr3_aa: CASKADLIMNTEAFF
v_call: TRBV28
clone_size: once
j_call: TRBJ1-1
cdr3_length: 15
d_call: NA

cdr3_nt: TGCAGCGTTGAAGAAGTGCAGGGGCAGACCCAGTACTTC
cdr3_aa: CSVEEVQGQTQYF
v_call: TRBV29-1
clone_size: NA
j_call: TRBJ2-5
cdr3_length: 13
d_call: NA

cdr3_nt: TGTGCCAGCAGCTTAGGAACAGGCCGCTACAATGAGCAGTTCTTC
cdr3_aa: CASSLGTGRYNEQFF
v_call: TRBV7-3
clone_size: many
j_call: TRBJ2-1
cdr3_length: 15
d_call: NA

cdr3_nt: TGTGCCAGCAGTCGAAACACCGGGACAGGCACAGATACGCAGTATTTT
cdr3_aa: CASSRNTGTGTDTQYF
v_call: TRBV13
clone_size: NA
j_call: TRBJ2-3
cdr3_length: 16
d_call: TRBD1

cdr3_nt: TGCGCCAGCTACCTCGGGGGCCTCTATGGCTACACCTTC
cdr3_aa: CASYLGGLYGYTF
v_call: TRBV10-2
clone_size: NA
j_call: TRBJ1-2
cdr3_length: 13
d_call: NA